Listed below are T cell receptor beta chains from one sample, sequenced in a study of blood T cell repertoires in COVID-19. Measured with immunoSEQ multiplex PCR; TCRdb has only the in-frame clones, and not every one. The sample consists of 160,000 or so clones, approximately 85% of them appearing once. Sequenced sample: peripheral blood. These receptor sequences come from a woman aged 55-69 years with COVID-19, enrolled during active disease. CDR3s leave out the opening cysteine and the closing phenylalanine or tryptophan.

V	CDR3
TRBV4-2	ASSQDLLRGRRTEAF
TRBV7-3	ASSLTDGSPLH
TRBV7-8	ASSPRRDRGAAGANVLT
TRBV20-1	SASLRTGVGNTIY
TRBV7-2	ASSTVGQTTLAKNIQY
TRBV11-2	ASTPLSALNTEAF
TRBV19	ASSWGTGLGGEQF
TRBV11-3	ASSLDSGRADTQY
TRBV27	ASSTSDRGNTGYT
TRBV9	ASSAAGTGIGKLF
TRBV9	ASSVTGGLAGAGGELF
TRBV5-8	ASSLVGTSPLYEQF
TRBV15	ATSRGNERRGYT
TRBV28	ASTSSAGTSDYNEQF
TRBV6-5	ASSFGRADTQY
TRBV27	ASRSGPQGYGYT
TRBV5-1	ASSLGKAGGTDTQY
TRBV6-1	ASSEYWQGQETQY
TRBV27	ASSSIMDRGAYNSPLH
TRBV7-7	ASSLDRYNEQF
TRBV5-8	ASRLRVGGTEAF
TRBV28	ASSFDGRGTEAF
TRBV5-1	ASSLQGPPSTDTQY
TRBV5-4	ASSRTTGVTEAF
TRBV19	ASSIEGRDQPQH
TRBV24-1	ATSDPRKGVRTDTQY
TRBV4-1	ASSQSPGLAGGETQY
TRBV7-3	ASRGEANTEAF
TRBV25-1	ASSEGLEQF
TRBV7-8	ASSFRARGENSPLH
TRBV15	ATSRDKGAGEQF
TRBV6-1	ASSARRDFSGNTIY
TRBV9	ASSLTPTSGIDEQY
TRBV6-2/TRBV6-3	ASSYEDRVYGYT
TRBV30	AWSIGQWEGGYT
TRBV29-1	SVAPDRGVDTQY
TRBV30	AWSTYRGPSYEQY
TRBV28	ASSISGEDTQY
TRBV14	ASSPLGAGNTEAF
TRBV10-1	ASRGREGRDEQY
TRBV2	ASSPFLTGTYEQY
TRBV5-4	ASSQRLAGGGDTQY
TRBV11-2	ASTLRLAGHNEQF
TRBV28	ASSFSGSTDTQY
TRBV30	AGLRTGTTDTQY
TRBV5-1	ASSPLGDRGSPLH
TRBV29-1	SVEGWARGDEQF
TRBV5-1	ASSLADLGGTDTQY
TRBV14	ASSPRGGDSNQPQH